These 6 T cell receptor beta chains were all obtained from the same sample, sequenced in a study of blood T cell repertoires in COVID-19. Data came from immunoSEQ multiplex PCR; TCRdb stores just in-frame clones and leaves some out. The sample carries some 150,000 clones, roughly four fifths recorded once. The source material was peripheral blood. Receptor source: a woman aged 60-70 years with acute or convalescent COVID-19.

The V and J genes are TRBV30 and TRBJ2-3; TRBD2 matches at 9 bases. With 2 bases clipped from V and 1 base from J, the junction kept 7 bases outside the gene matches. Per the germline V gene, CDR1 is GTSNPN and CDR2 is SVGIG (reference sequence). CDR3 size: 16 residues. The CDR3 region has the DNA TGTGCCTGGAGTCCCCCTTGGACTAGCGGCACAGATACGCAGTATTTT. Amino acids: CAWSPPWTSGTDTQYF.

CDR3: CASTPQDRNQPQHF. Written as DNA, the CDR3 is TGTGCCAGCACGCCCCAGGATCGCAATCAGCCCCAGCATTTT. The chain links TRBV28 to TRBJ1-5; unclear D gene. The V gene lost 7 bases and the J gene lost 2 bases, with 12 bases spanning the gap. The CDR3 has 14 residues. Germline loops: CDR1 MDHEN, CDR2 SYDVKM.

This chain uses TRBV6-2 or TRBV6-3 with TRBJ1-1; D possibly corresponds to TRBD1 (6 bases). The length of the CDR3 is 15 residues. Germline-derived CDR1 and CDR2 are MNHEY and SVGEGT. V shed 0 bases and J shed 5 bases, with 13 bases lying between them. CDR3 sequence (DNA): TGTGCCAGCAGTTACTCGCTTACAGGGAGTACTGAAGCTTTCTTT. It specifies CASSYSLTGSTEAFF.

The chain links TRBV19 to TRBJ1-1; no definite D call. V shed 5 bases and J shed 1 base, with 14 bases lying between them. This CDR3 is 15 amino acids long. From germline, CDR1 is LNHDA and CDR2 SQIVND (reference sequence). Here the CDR3 DNA reads TGTGCCAGTAGTTTAGGACTGATTTCGAACACTGAAGCTTTCTTT. Translated: CASSLGLISNTEAFF.

This clone has only one observation. The J gene is TRBJ2-7, the V gene TRBV2; tentative D call: TRBD2 (5 bases). Germline CDR1 is SNHLY and CDR2 is FYNNEI. V was cut by 7 bases and J by 4 bases, with 8 bases left in between. The CDR3 contains 11 residues. CDR3 coding DNA: TGTGCCAGCACCGGAGGATACGAGCAGTACTTC. Its protein product is CASTGGYEQYF.

The rearrangement uses TRBV18 and TRBJ1-1; D uncertain. Germline assignment: CDR1 KGHSH and CDR2 LQKENI. V was trimmed by 3 bases and J by 3 bases, leaving 8 bases between them. The CDR3 consists of 13 residues. CDR3 in amino acids: CASSPRVDTEAFF. DNA for the CDR3: TGTGCCAGCTCACCTCGAGTTGACACTGAAGCTTTCTTT.